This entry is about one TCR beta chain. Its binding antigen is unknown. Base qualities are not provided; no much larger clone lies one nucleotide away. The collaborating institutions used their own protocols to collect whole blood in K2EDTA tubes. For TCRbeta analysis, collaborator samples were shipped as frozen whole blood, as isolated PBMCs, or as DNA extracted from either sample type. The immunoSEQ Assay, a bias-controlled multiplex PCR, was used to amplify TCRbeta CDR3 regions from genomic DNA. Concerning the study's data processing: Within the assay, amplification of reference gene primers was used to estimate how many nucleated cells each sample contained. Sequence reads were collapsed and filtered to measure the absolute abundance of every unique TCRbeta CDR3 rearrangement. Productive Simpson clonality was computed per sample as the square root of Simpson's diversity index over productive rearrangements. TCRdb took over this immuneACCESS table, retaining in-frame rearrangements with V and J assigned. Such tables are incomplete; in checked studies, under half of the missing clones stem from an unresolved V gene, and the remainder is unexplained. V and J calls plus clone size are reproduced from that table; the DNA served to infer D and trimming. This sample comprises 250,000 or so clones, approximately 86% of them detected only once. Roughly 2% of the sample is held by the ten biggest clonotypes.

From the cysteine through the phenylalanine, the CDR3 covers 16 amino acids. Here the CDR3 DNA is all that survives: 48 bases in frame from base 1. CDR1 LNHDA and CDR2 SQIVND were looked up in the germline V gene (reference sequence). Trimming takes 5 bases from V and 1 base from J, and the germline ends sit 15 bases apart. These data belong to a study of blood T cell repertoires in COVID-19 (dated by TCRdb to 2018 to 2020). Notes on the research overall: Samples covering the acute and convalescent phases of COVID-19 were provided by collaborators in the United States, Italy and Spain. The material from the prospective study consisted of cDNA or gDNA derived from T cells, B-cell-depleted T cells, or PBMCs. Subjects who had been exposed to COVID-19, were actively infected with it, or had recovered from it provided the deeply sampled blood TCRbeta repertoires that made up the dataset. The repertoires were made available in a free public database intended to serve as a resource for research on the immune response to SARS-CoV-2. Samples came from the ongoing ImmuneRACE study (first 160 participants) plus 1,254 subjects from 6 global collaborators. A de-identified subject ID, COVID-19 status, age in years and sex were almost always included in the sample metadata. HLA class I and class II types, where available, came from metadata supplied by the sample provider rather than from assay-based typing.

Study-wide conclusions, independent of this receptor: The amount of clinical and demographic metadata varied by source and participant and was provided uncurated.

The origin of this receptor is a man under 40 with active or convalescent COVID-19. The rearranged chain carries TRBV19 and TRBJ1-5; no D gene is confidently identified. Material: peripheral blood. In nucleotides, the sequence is TGTGCCAGTAGTTCAACAATTTTCGGGAGCAATCAGCCCCAGCATTTT. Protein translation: CASSSTIFGSNQPQHF.